The 12 T cell receptor beta chains listed next were all sequenced from one sample in a study of T cell changes during pregnancy in multiple sclerosis. Assay: immunoSEQ multiplex PCR; the TCRdb copy retains only in-frame clones and omits some. The sample lists under 55,000 clones; about 92% were seen once. Specimen: CD4+ T cells from peripheral blood mononuclear cells, collected in the third trimester of pregnancy. These receptors were collected from a female donor with multiple sclerosis, enrolled in a pregnancy study.

In its sample, this clone was seen once. This chain uses TRBV5-1 with TRBJ1-2; possibly TRBD1 for D (5 bases). Trimming stripped 2 bases from V and 14 bases from J, with 25 bases between. Germline lookup yields CDR1 SGHRS and CDR2 YFSETQ. The CDR3 length is 15 residues. This CDR3 reads CASSLRVQEQALKTF. The CDR3 region has the DNA TGCGCCAGCAGCTTACGGGTCCAGGAACAGGCACTTAAAACCTTC.

The chain combines TRBV9 with TRBJ2-7; no clear D. Germline V gene sequence: CDR1 SGDLS, CDR2 YYNGEE. V lost 0 bases and J lost 2, with 12 bases in between. This CDR3 has 15 residues. The CDR3 spells CASSVAATKAYEQYF. CDR3 sequence (DNA): TGTGCCAGCAGCGTAGCCGCGACAAAAGCCTACGAGCAGTACTTC.

J is TRBJ1-1 and V is TRBV9; 12 bases align to TRBD1. With 1 base clipped from V and 3 bases from J, the junction kept 16 bases outside the gene matches. CDR1 and CDR2 (germline): SGDLS, YYNGEE. The CDR3 has 20 residues. Here the CDR3 DNA reads TGTGCCAGCAGCGTAAGGCCGGGACAGGGGGCTTCGTCTGCGGACACTGAAGCTTTCTTT. It specifies CASSVRPGQGASSADTEAFF.

J is TRBJ1-2 and V is TRBV29-1; D uncertain. The V gene lost 4 bases and the J gene lost 4 bases, with 10 bases spanning the gap. CDR3 length: 12 residues. CDR1 and CDR2 (germline): SQVTM, ANQGSEA. The CDR3 DNA sequence: TGCAGCGTTGGAGGGTTGGTCTATGGCTACACCTTC. It translates to CSVGGLVYGYTF.

This clone was seen only once. V and J are TRBV15 and TRBJ1-3; D uncertain. The CDR3 has 17 residues. Germline V gene data show CDR1 as LNHNV and CDR2 as YYDKDF (reference sequence). V gave up 0 bases and J gave up 0 bases, with 12 bases separating them. CDR3 in DNA: TGTGCCACCAGCAGAGATGTGCAGAGGCTCTCTGGAAACACCATATATTTT. It specifies CATSRDVQRLSGNTIYF.

The V and J genes are TRBV7-2 and TRBJ2-7; no clear D. Germline loops: CDR1 SGHTA, CDR2 FQGNSA. There are 12 residues in the CDR3. The V gene lost 5 bases and the J gene lost 0 bases, with 5 bases spanning the gap. CDR3 DNA sequence: TGTGCCAGCAGCCGGAGCTCCTACGAGCAGTACTTC. Protein product: CASSRSSYEQYF.

This sequence joins TRBV9 and TRBJ1-1; D gene uncertain. The CDR3 is 15 residues long. V dropped 6 bases and J dropped 1 base, with 16 bases sitting between them. CDR1 is SGDLS and CDR2 is YYNGEE in the germline V gene. CDR3 in amino acids: CASTSTTGANTEAFF. CDR3 in DNA: TGTGCCAGCACCTCCACGACGGGAGCGAACACTGAAGCTTTCTTT.

The gene calls are TRBV4-2 and TRBJ1-4, with D perhaps matching TRBD1 (5 bases). V was pared by 0 bases and J by 1 base, with 9 bases between. Germline V CDR1 and CDR2: LGHNA, YNFKEQ. This CDR3 comprises 16 residues. CDR3: CASSQDTGLTNEKLFF. For the CDR3, the DNA is TGTGCCAGCAGCCAAGACACGGGACTAACTAATGAAAAACTGTTTTTT.

This chain connects TRBV15 to TRBJ2-3; 9 nucleotides align to TRBD2. CDR3 length: 18 amino acids. The germline CDR1 and CDR2 sequences are LNHNV and YYDKDF (reference sequence). V lost 0 bases, J lost 4 bases, and 11 bases stayed unmatched. The CDR3 bases are TGTGCCACCAGCAGAGATAATTCCCCGCGGGGGGGCCCAGATACGCAGTATTTT. It encodes CATSRDNSPRGGPDTQYF.

The chain's CDR3 is CASSPVGDRGPKNIQYF. The DNA of the CDR3 is TGTGCCAGCTCCCCCGTGGGCGACAGGGGACCTAAAAACATTCAGTACTTC. This chain connects TRBV18 to TRBJ2-4; 8 nucleotides match TRBD1. This CDR3 has 17 amino acids. V was pared by 6 bases and J by 4 bases, with 14 bases of the junction left unmatched. Germline assignment: CDR1 KGHSH and CDR2 LQKENI.

The chain recombines TRBV29-1 with TRBJ1-2, with 8 bases lining up with TRBD1. Germline CDR1 is SQVTM and CDR2 is ANQGSEA. The V and J ends lost 0 bases and 6 bases, in that order; junction bases with no gene match: 6. This CDR3 comprises 14 residues. CDR3 DNA sequence: TGCAGCGTTGAAGACAGGGGGCGCGTCGATGGCTACACCTTC. Translating gives CSVEDRGRVDGYTF. Based on the CDR3 plus reference TRBV29-1 and TRBJ1-2, the full variable domain is SAVISQKPSRDICQRGTSLTIQCQVDSQVTMMFWYRQQPGQSLTLIATANQGSEATYESGFVIDKFPISRPNLTFSTLTVSNMSPEDSSIYLCSVEDRGRVDGYTFGSGTRLTVV.

The chain is built from TRBV5-1 and TRBJ2-6; 10 bases align to TRBD2. V shed 0 bases and J 3 bases; nucleotides not matched to a gene: 9. CDR1 is SGHRS, CDR2 YFSETQ, per germline. The CDR3 sequence is 19 residues long. The CDR3 loop reads CASSLARGLALSGANVLTF. The CDR3 coding sequence is TGCGCCAGCAGCTTGGCCCGGGGACTAGCGTTGAGTGGGGCCAACGTCCTGACTTTC.